This T cell receptor (beta chain) was profiled in a study of blood T cell repertoires in COVID-19. For the study at large: Sites in the United States, Italy and Spain provided acute and convalescent COVID-19 samples.

The CDR3 loop spans 16 amino acids. The V gene's germline CDR1 is LNHDA and CDR2 SQIVND (reference sequence). V shed 3 bases and J 1 base; nucleotides not matched to a gene: 4. In the original analysis: Amplification with reference gene primers provided the estimates of nucleated cell counts. TCRdb's copy holds only in-frame clones and misses some; the assay was immunoSEQ multiplex PCR. V, J and clone size are those of that table, while D and trimming were read from the DNA. The data hold approximately 120,000 clones, with 70% to 85% observed a single time. This clone was seen a single time. This sequence originates from a woman at least 80 years old with active or convalescent COVID-19. Sequencing was carried out using peripheral blood. The V and J genes are TRBV19 and TRBJ2-3, with TRBD2 matching 10 bases. CDR3 region: CASSMRTSGGTDTQYF. CDR3 nucleotide sequence: TGTGCCAGTAGTATGCGGACTAGCGGAGGCACAGATACGCAGTATTTT.